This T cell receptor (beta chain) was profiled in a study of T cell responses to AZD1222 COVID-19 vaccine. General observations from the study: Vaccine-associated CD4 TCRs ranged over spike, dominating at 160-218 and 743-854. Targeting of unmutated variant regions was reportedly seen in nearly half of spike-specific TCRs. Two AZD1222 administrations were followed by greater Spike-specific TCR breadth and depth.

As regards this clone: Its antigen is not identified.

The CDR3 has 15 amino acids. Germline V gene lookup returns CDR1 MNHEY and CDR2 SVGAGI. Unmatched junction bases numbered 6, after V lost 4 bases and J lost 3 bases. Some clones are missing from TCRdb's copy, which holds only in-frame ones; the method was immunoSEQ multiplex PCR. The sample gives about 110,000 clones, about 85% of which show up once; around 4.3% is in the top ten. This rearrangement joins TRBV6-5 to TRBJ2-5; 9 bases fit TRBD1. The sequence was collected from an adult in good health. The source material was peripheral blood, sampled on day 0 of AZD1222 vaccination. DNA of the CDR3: TGTGCCAGCAGTTCTCCTGGACAGGGGAAAGAGACCCAGTACTTC. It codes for CASSSPGQGKETQYF.